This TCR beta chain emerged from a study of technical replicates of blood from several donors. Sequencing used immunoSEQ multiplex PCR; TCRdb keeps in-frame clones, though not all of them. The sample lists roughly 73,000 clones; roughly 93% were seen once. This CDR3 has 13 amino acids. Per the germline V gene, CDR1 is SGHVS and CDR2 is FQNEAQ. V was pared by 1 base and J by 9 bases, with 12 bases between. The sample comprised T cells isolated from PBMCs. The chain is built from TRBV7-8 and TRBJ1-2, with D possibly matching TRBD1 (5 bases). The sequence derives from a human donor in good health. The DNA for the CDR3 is TGTGCCAGCAGCTTAGGGGGGGTTCATAGCTACACCTTC. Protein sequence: CASSLGGVHSYTF.